This paragraph covers one T cell receptor beta chain sequence. Its antigen is unidentified. Treatment here: roughly ten-day PBMC culture with coronavirus spike peptide pools or control peptides (ViraFEST assay). The CDR3 is 13 amino acids. Germline CDR1 reads SGHNT; CDR2 reads YYREEE (reference sequence). Trimming took 4 bases from V and 4 from J, leaving 11 bases between them. This sample is drawn from a study of vaccination and CD4 T cells after COVID-19. Study-wide context: PCR on nasal swabs identified SARS-CoV-2 in convalescent patients, of whom about 9 were mild and one severe.

Cultured CD4+ T cell DNA was sequenced using the Oncomine TCR Beta short-read assay. Someone extracted genomic DNA from cultured CD4+ T cells. TCRdb analysed the PCR reads with MiXCR anew, one entry per CDR3 protein. Of around 10,000 distinct CDR3 sequences listed, roughly 57% are singletons. This chain joins TRBV5-4 and TRBJ1-2; D ambiguous. Sequences were obtained from CD4+ T cells from blood, cultured in vitro. The receptor comes from a human donor who had recovered from COVID-19. The CDR3 is CASSTDNSYGYTF. Here the CDR3 DNA reads TGTGCCAGCAGCACGGATAATTCCTATGGCTACACCTTC.